This T cell receptor (beta chain) originates from a study of blood T cell repertoires in COVID-19. J gave up 4 bases and V 1 base, and 5 bases lay outside the gene matches. Germline V gives CDR1 MNHNS, CDR2 SASEGT. The CDR3 is made up of 15 amino acids. Cohorts were based on clinical histories the participants reported. Donors in Cohort 3 who had recovered were those with two negative PCRs, healthcare professional clearance, or resolution of their symptoms. Original analysis: Nucleated cell counts were estimated from reference gene primer amplification. The table came from immunoSEQ multiplex PCR; TCRdb's copy has only in-frame clones and leaves some out. The V and J calls and clone size were taken over from that table, and D and trimming were inferred from the DNA. The sample holds 180,000 or so clones; about 82% are singletons and the top ten take more than 7.5%.

This receptor was obtained from a young woman who had recovered from COVID-19. Material: PBMCs or T cells enriched from blood (not recorded which). The V and J genes are TRBV6-1 and TRBJ2-7; 9 bases are a match to TRBD1. CDR3 loop: CASSEGGTGRYEQYF. CDR3 nucleotides: TGTGCCAGCAGTGAAGGAGGGACAGGGCGGTACGAGCAGTACTTC.